Listed here are 28 T cell receptor beta chains from one sample, sequenced in a study of spatial heterogeneity in lung cancer. Whole-study findings and limits: Mutation tallies in tumors tracked expanded intratumoral alpha and beta TCR counts.

One entry per CDR3 protein, called by TCRdb with MiXCR from the 5' RACE reads. The data hold about 2,900 distinct CDR3 sequences, with roughly 9.7% observed a single time. These TCRs' antigens remain unknown. Noted time point: sample taken at primary tumor resection. The specimen was lung tumor tissue, collected at surgery. The origin of the receptors is a female donor with early-stage non-small cell lung cancer.

This clonotype is termed medium-sized. The genes are TRBV10-3 and TRBJ2-5; no firm D call. V shed 6 bases and J shed 2 bases, with 16 bases lying between them. The CDR3 has 15 amino acids. Germline CDR1 is ENHRY and CDR2 is SYGVKD. The CDR3 coding sequence is TGTGCCATCAGCGTCGGCTTTGAGGAGCAAGAGACCCAGTACTTC. It specifies CAISVGFEEQETQYF.

Within the sample, this clonotype is large. The chain's CDR3 is CSVAPGGATYEQYF. As DNA, the CDR3 is TGCAGTGTTGCCCCGGGGGGGGCTACCTACGAGCAGTACTTC. The rearrangement joins TRBV20-1 to TRBJ2-7; 8 bases align to TRBD2. CDR1 and CDR2 from the germline V gene are DFQATT and SNEGSKA (reference sequence). J gave up 2 bases and V 7 bases, and 10 bases lay outside the gene matches. This CDR3 is 14 amino acids long.

Many counts were recorded for this clonotype. The rearrangement uses TRBV9 and TRBJ2-6, with D unresolved. V lost 2 bases to trimming and J lost 0 bases, with 6 bases between them. CDR1 SGDLS and CDR2 YYNGEE come from the germline V gene. CDR3 length: 15 amino acids. CDR3 sequence: CASSVEVSGANVLTF. The CDR3 bases are TGTGCCAGCAGCGTCGAGGTCTCTGGGGCCAACGTCCTGACTTTC.

This clonotype is classed as medium-sized (0.01 to 0.1%). The gene calls are TRBV3-1 and TRBJ2-1; D possibly uses TRBD1 or TRBD2 (5 bases each). The CDR3 contains 15 residues. The V gene's germline CDR1 is LGHDT and CDR2 YNNKEL (reference sequence). V was shortened by 3 bases and J by 4 bases, with 13 bases between the two germline ends. CDR3 sequence reads: CASSQAGTFYNEQFF. CDR3 bases: TGTGCCAGCAGCCAGGCCGGGACCTTTTACAATGAGCAGTTCTTC.

By proportion, this clonotype is medium-sized (0.01 to 0.1%). V and J are TRBV12-3 or TRBV12-4 and TRBJ2-5; no clear D gene. The V end lost 5 bases, the J end lost 7 bases, and 14 bases lay between the germline ends. The CDR3 loop spans 13 amino acids. The CDR3 reads CASSPGAAGTQYF. In DNA, the CDR3 is TGTGCCAGCAGTCCCGGTGCAGCTGGGACCCAGTACTTC.

By its share, this clonotype is medium-sized. The V and J genes are TRBV12-3 or TRBV12-4 and TRBJ1-4; 10 bases map to TRBD1. Trimming cost V 5 bases and J 7 bases; bases outside gene matches: 4. CDR3 length equals 14 residues. The CDR3 spells CASSPGTGVEKLFF. CDR3 bases: TGTGCCAGCAGTCCCGGGACAGGGGTTGAAAAACTGTTTTTT.

By share, this clonotype counts as medium-sized. This chain connects TRBV5-1 to TRBJ2-3, with D perhaps TRBD2 (5 bases). Trimming removed 1 base at V and 7 bases at J, with 7 bases between. Per the germline V gene, CDR1 is SGHRS and CDR2 is YFSETQ. CDR3 length: 12 amino acids. The CDR3, as DNA: TGCGCCAGCAGCTTGAACGGGAATACGCAGTATTTT. As protein: CASSLNGNTQYF.

By proportion, this clonotype is medium-sized (0.01 to 0.1%). The chain recombines TRBV7-9 with TRBJ1-1; D not resolved. There are 12 residues in the CDR3. Trimming removed 4 bases from V and 6 bases from J, with 9 bases in between. Germline assignment: CDR1 SEHNR and CDR2 FQNEAQ (reference sequence). CDR3 sequence reads: CASSSLGAEAFF. The CDR3 DNA is TGTGCCAGCAGCTCCTTGGGTGCTGAAGCTTTCTTT.

The CDR3 reads CAWTRATDTQYF. The CDR3 DNA is TGTGCCTGGACAAGGGCAACAGATACGCAGTATTTT. J is TRBJ2-3 and V is TRBV30, with no clear D. The CDR3 is made up of 12 amino acids. Germline CDR1 GTSNPN, CDR2 SVGIG (reference sequence). Trimming removed 4 bases at V and 3 bases at J, with 8 bases between. Full variable domain (outside the CDR3, taken from reference TRBV30 and TRBJ2-3): SQTIHQWPATLVQPVGSPLSLECTVEGTSNPNLYWYRQAAGRGLQLLFYSVGIGQISSEVPQNLSASRPQDRQFILSSKKLLLSDSGFYLCAWTRATDTQYFGPGTRLTVL.

By share of the sample, this clonotype is large (0.1 to 1%). The V gene is TRBV29-1, the J gene TRBJ2-3; D is unclear. The V end was cut by 5 bases, the J end by 5 bases, with 8 bases between. Germline values: CDR1 SQVTM, CDR2 ANQGSEA. The CDR3 runs 11 residues. The CDR3 sequence is CSVLEQDTQYF. CDR3 nucleotides: TGCAGCGTTCTCGAGCAAGATACGCAGTATTTT.

Within the sample, this clonotype is medium-sized. CDR3 DNA: TGTGCCAGCAGCTTAGCGGTAAACAGGGGGAACACTGAAGCTTTCTTT. This gives the protein CASSLAVNRGNTEAFF. The chain links TRBV7-8 to TRBJ1-1; TRBD1 matches 7 bases. The CDR3 sequence is 16 residues long. Looked up from germline, CDR1 is SGHVS and CDR2 is FQNEAQ. V lost 0 bases and J lost 1; bases outside the gene matches: 5.

This clonotype is labeled as medium-sized. The V call is TRBV5-1, the J call TRBJ2-7; 7 bases map to TRBD1. Germline trimming cut 0 bases from V and 2 bases from J; bases unmatched to any gene: 8. The CDR3 covers 16 residues. Germline lookup yields CDR1 SGHRS and CDR2 YFSETQ. The CDR3: CASSLGHRDSTYEQYF. The CDR3, as DNA: TGCGCCAGCAGCTTGGGTCACCGGGACAGTACCTACGAGCAGTACTTC.

This clonotype was seen a few times. V and J are TRBV6-5 and TRBJ2-7, with 9 bases matching TRBD1. The CDR3 totals 15 residues. The junction had 2 bases not matched to a gene; V was cut back by 0 bases and J by 2 bases. Germline CDR1 and CDR2: MNHEY and SVGAGI. Here the CDR3 DNA reads TGTGCCAGCAGTTACTCGAGGACAGGGGCCTACGAGCAGTACTTC. This codes for CASSYSRTGAYEQYF.

This clonotype counts as medium-sized (0.01 to 0.1%). The chain has TRBV5-4 and TRBJ2-1, with unresolved D. Between the trimmed V and J ends, which lost 0 bases and 0 bases, there was a span of 10 bases. The CDR3 totals 16 residues. Germline V gene data show CDR1 as SGHNT and CDR2 as YYREEE (reference sequence). DNA of the CDR3: TGTGCCAGCAGCTTGGACCCTGTAAGCTCCTACAATGAGCAGTTCTTC. This encodes CASSLDPVSSYNEQFF.

By share, this clonotype counts as medium-sized. The rearrangement links TRBV3-1 to TRBJ1-3; D is unclear. The CDR3 consists of 16 residues. Germline V gene lookup returns CDR1 LGHDT and CDR2 YNNKEL (reference sequence). Trimming removed 4 bases from V and 4 bases from J, with 17 bases in between. The CDR3 sequence is CASSPRRRVLGNTIYF. As DNA, the CDR3 is TGTGCCAGCAGCCCACGCAGACGGGTGCTCGGAAACACCATATATTTT.

Regarding this clonotype: Given the absence of the conserved phenylalanine or tryptophan at the CDR3 end, a read error is likely. The chain has TRBV19 and TRBJ2-3; D remains unclear. CDR1 is LNHDA, CDR2 SQIVND, per germline (reference sequence). The CDR3 spans 13 residues. CDR3 nucleotides: TGTGTCAGTAGTACAAGGAGCACAGATACGCAGTATTCT. It translates to CVSSTRSTDTQYS.

By proportion, this clonotype is medium-sized (0.01 to 0.1%). Germline and junction disagree at one end, which may indicate a read error. The chain recombines TRBV3-1 with TRBJ2-7; possible D gene TRBD2, 6 bases. CDR1 LGHDT and CDR2 YNNKEL come from the germline V gene (reference sequence). The CDR3 sequence is 16 residues long. CDR3 residues: CASSLSSLGGGAYMDF. CDR3 nucleotide sequence: TGTGCCAGCAGCCTATCCTCCCTGGGCGGAGGGGCATACATGGACTTC.

By sample share, this clonotype is large (0.1 to 1%). The J gene is TRBJ2-3, the V gene TRBV7-2; TRBD2 agrees at 7 bases. Germline loops: CDR1 SGHTA, CDR2 FQGNSA. J gave up 5 bases and V 5 bases, and 10 bases lay outside the gene matches. The CDR3 length is 15 residues. CDR3 sequence: CASSPTGGGLDTQYF. Written as DNA, the CDR3 is TGTGCCAGCAGCCCCACGGGCGGGGGTTTAGATACGCAGTATTTT.

Judged by abundance, this clonotype is medium-sized. The gene calls are TRBV6-5 and TRBJ2-6; the D gene is possibly TRBD1 (6 bases). CDR1 and CDR2 from the germline V gene are MNHEY and SVGAGI. The V and J ends lost 6 bases and 2 bases respectively, with 11 bases between them. This CDR3 spans 15 amino acids. This CDR3 is CASRSRQAGANVLTF. The CDR3 region has the DNA TGTGCCAGCAGAAGTCGACAGGCTGGGGCCAACGTCCTGACTTTC.

This clonotype has just a few counts. The rearrangement uses TRBV7-9 and TRBJ1-5, with 8 bases fitting TRBD1. From germline, CDR1 is SEHNR and CDR2 FQNEAQ (reference sequence). Germline trimming cut 5 bases from V and 5 bases from J; bases unmatched to any gene: 8. The CDR3 has 15 residues. CDR3 protein: CASSVGPGGHQPQHF. In DNA form, the CDR3 reads TGTGCCAGCAGCGTCGGCCCAGGGGGCCATCAGCCCCAGCATTTT.

By sample share, this clonotype is medium-sized (0.01 to 0.1%). The chain has TRBV7-6 and TRBJ2-2; no reliable D call. This CDR3 is built from 16 residues. Trimming left V 1 base short and J 1 base short, with 10 bases between. Germline assignment: CDR1 SGHVS and CDR2 FNYEAQ. The CDR3 here is CASSLEVAQNTGELFF. In nucleotides, the CDR3 is TGTGCCAGCAGCTTAGAGGTAGCACAGAACACCGGGGAGCTGTTTTTT.

In its sample, this clonotype is medium-sized. The chain couples TRBV11-2 to TRBJ2-2; 7 bases line up with TRBD1. Losses at the gene ends were 4 bases for V and 1 base for J; bases not matched to a gene: 3. Germline assignment: CDR1 SGHAT and CDR2 FQNNGV. The CDR3 spans 15 residues. The CDR3 protein is CASSSGTVNTGELFF. As DNA, the CDR3 is TGTGCCAGCAGCTCCGGGACAGTGAACACCGGGGAGCTGTTTTTT.

This clonotype is categorized as medium-sized. This chain uses TRBV19 with TRBJ1-2, with D possibly being TRBD1 (6 bases). V was pared by 7 bases and J by 5 bases, with 20 bases between. From germline, CDR1 is LNHDA and CDR2 SQIVND (reference sequence). CDR3 size: 15 residues. CDR3 DNA: TGTGCCAGTAATGGACAGACGAAGGGCTCATATGGCTACACCTTC. Residues: CASNGQTKGSYGYTF.

This clonotype occurred a few times. The chain couples TRBV21-1 to TRBJ2-4. TRBV21-1 is annotated as a pseudogene. This CDR3 is 16 amino acids long. The CDR3 bases are TGTGCCAGCAGCAAAGCGCCGGCGCTAGCCAAAAACATTCAGTACTTC. Protein sequence: CASSKAPALAKNIQYF.

By sample fraction, this clonotype is medium-sized. The V and J genes are TRBV24-1 and TRBJ2-3, with a possible D match to TRBD1 (6 bases). From germline, CDR1 is KGHDR and CDR2 SFDVKD. There are 16 residues in the CDR3. V lost 4 bases and J 3 bases, leaving 16 bases between the germline ends. The CDR3 reads CATSESRGSGTDTQYF. Written as DNA, the CDR3 is TGTGCCACCAGTGAGTCCAGGGGATCTGGAACAGATACGCAGTATTTT.

By share, this clonotype ranks as medium-sized (0.01 to 0.1%). This chain connects TRBV9 to TRBJ2-1; 10 bases are shared with TRBD2. The CDR3 has 16 amino acids. The V and J ends lost 0 bases and 8 bases, in that order; junction bases with no gene match: 8. In germline, CDR1 is SGDLS, CDR2 YYNGEE. CDR3 nucleotides: TGTGCCAGCAGCGTAGTGAATAGCGGGGGGTCGGATGAGCAGTTCTTC. Translating gives CASSVVNSGGSDEQFF.

This chain joins TRBV7-9 and TRBJ2-7; D unresolved. The germline V and J ends were trimmed by 3 bases and 3 bases, with 6 bases remaining between them. Per the germline V gene, CDR1 is SEHNR and CDR2 is FQNEAQ (reference sequence). There are 12 residues in the CDR3. This chain's CDR3 is CASSFQNYEQYF. As DNA, the CDR3 is TGTGCCAGCAGCTTTCAAAACTACGAGCAGTACTTC.

This clonotype is labeled medium-sized. This chain joins TRBV29-1 and TRBJ1-4; no firm D call. The CDR3 has 11 amino acids. CDR1 SQVTM and CDR2 ANQGSEA come from the germline V gene. The V end was cut by 4 bases, the J end by 11 bases, with 11 bases between. The CDR3, as DNA: TGCAGCGTTGGGTGGGCCTGGAAACTGTTTTTT. Amino acids: CSVGWAWKLFF.